Listed below are T cell receptor beta chains from one sample, sequenced in a study of blood T cell repertoires in COVID-19. Sequencing used immunoSEQ multiplex PCR; TCRdb keeps in-frame clones, though not all of them. Counted here are under 150,000 clones, approximately 90% occurring once; the ten biggest clones make up 25% to 30%. Sequencing input: peripheral blood. The receptors here all came from a human donor in a cohort sampled during active COVID-19. The CDR3 runs from the conserved cysteine through the conserved F or W. The D gene is left open where the match is weak. Not all rows give a size; the values are once, few, many and, for expanded clones, a class.

j_gene: TRBJ2-3
d_gene: TRBD2
v_gene: TRBV5-4
abundance: NA
CDR3aa: CASNPRAGEDTQYF
CDR3nt: TGTGCCAGCAACCCAAGGGCGGGGGAGGATACGCAGTATTTT

j_gene: TRBJ1-5
d_gene: TRBD1
v_gene: TRBV19
abundance: NA
CDR3aa: CASSSGTGDNQPQHF
CDR3nt: TGTGCCAGTAGCTCCGGGACAGGGGACAATCAGCCCCAGCATTTT

j_gene: TRBJ2-1
d_gene: NA
v_gene: TRBV7-3
abundance: NA
CDR3aa: CASSYSSGGEFANEQFF
CDR3nt: TGTGCCAGCAGCTATTCCTCCGGAGGGGAATTCGCCAATGAGCAGTTCTTC

j_gene: TRBJ2-7
d_gene: TRBD2
v_gene: TRBV25-1
abundance: NA
CDR3aa: CASSDSGGGSYEQYF
CDR3nt: TGTGCCAGCAGTGATAGCGGGGGGGGTTCCTACGAGCAGTACTTC

j_gene: TRBJ2-4
d_gene: TRBD1
v_gene: TRBV5-3
abundance: once
CDR3aa: CARRNLGDRVILAKNIQYF
CDR3nt: TGTGCCAGAAGGAACCTAGGGGACAGGGTGATCCTAGCCAAAAACATTCAGTACTTC

j_gene: TRBJ1-2
d_gene: TRBD1
v_gene: TRBV19
abundance: NA
CDR3aa: CASTGGGYSYGYTF
CDR3nt: TGTGCCAGTACAGGGGGCGGTTATTCATATGGCTACACCTTC

j_gene: TRBJ2-5
d_gene: TRBD2
v_gene: TRBV5-5
abundance: once
CDR3aa: CASSHLPSGGETQYF
CDR3nt: TGTGCCAGCAGCCACTTGCCTAGCGGGGGGGAGACCCAGTACTTC

j_gene: TRBJ1-2
d_gene: TRBD1
v_gene: TRBV5-1
abundance: NA
CDR3aa: CASSWDSPYGYTF
CDR3nt: TGCGCCAGCAGCTGGGACAGTCCTTATGGCTACACCTTC

j_gene: TRBJ2-5
d_gene: NA
v_gene: TRBV5-5
abundance: once
CDR3aa: CASSRGTPGETQYF
CDR3nt: TGTGCCAGCAGCCGGGGGACTCCCGGGGAGACCCAGTACTTC

j_gene: TRBJ1-5
d_gene: TRBD1
v_gene: TRBV2
abundance: NA
CDR3aa: CASSPRTGTPSNQPQHF
CDR3nt: TGTGCCAGCAGTCCGCGGACAGGCACCCCGAGCAATCAGCCCCAGCATTTT